This entry is about one T cell receptor (beta chain). The target antigen is unknown. CDR3 length: 15 amino acids. The V and J ends lost 0 bases and 5 bases respectively, with 16 bases between them. The germline CDR1 and CDR2 sequences are SQVTM and ANQGSEA. This specimen belongs to a study of vaccination effects on CD4 cells after COVID-19. Study-wide background: Samples came from two convalescent patients 16 days and one week before vaccination.

Viral peptide pools were used in the ViraFEST assay to expand antigen-specific CD4+ T cells, and sequencing came afterward. CD4+ T cells were isolated after around ten days of culture. PCR showed that the person got SARS-CoV-2 infection at some point between March and December 2020. The data were produced by immunoSEQ multiplex PCR, yet TCRdb's version contains in-frame clones alone and is incomplete. The profile shows roughly 45,000 clones, roughly four fifths of them singletons. The sequence was obtained from a human donor who had a prior SARS-CoV-2 infection. The source material was CD4+ T cells from PBMCs cultured with a peptide pool, sampled before COVID-19 vaccination. The chain couples TRBV29-1 to TRBJ2-5; no firm D call. In DNA, the CDR3 is TGCAGCGTTGAAGATCCGGCCTTCCCGAGGGAGACCCAGTACTTC. This sequence encodes CSVEDPAFPRETQYF. Looking up the rest from reference TRBV29-1 and TRBJ2-5 gives the full variable domain: SAVISQKPSRDICQRGTSLTIQCQVDSQVTMMFWYRQQPGQSLTLIATANQGSEATYESGFVIDKFPISRPNLTFSTLTVSNMSPEDSSIYLCSVEDPAFPRETQYFGPGTRLLVL.